Described below is a single T cell receptor (beta chain) sequence and its context. The sample is drawn from a study of control samples from healthy donors and cancer patients. Assay: immunoSEQ multiplex PCR; the TCRdb copy retains only in-frame clones and omits some. The sample lists approximately 180,000 clones, 94% seen once, with 1.3% in the top ten. CDR1 is MNHEY and CDR2 is SVGEGT in the germline V gene. Trimming removed 5 bases from V and 5 bases from J, with 22 bases in between. The CDR3 spans 17 residues. V is TRBV6-2 or TRBV6-3 and J is TRBJ2-1; TRBD1 might be the D (7 bases). The sequence was obtained from a woman in her late teens or twenties in good health. Sequences were obtained from blood. The CDR3 here is CASSRVGGGGEHNEQFF. The CDR3 bases are TGTGCCAGCAGTAGGGTAGGAGGAGGGGGCGAACACAATGAGCAGTTCTTC.